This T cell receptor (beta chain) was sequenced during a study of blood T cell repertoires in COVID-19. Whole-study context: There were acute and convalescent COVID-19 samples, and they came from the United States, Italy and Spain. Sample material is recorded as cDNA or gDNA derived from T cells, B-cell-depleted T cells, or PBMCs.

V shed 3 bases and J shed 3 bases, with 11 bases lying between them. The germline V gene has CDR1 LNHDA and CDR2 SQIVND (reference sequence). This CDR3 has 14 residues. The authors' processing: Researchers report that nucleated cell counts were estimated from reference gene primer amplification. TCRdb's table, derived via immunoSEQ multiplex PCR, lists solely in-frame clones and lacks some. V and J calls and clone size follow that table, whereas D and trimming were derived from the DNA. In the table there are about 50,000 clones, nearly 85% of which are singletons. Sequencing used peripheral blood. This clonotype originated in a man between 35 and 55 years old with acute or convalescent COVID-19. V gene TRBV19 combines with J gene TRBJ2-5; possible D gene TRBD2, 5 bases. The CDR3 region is CASSISGKKETQYF. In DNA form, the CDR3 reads TGTGCCAGTAGTATTTCGGGGAAAAAAGAGACCCAGTACTTC.